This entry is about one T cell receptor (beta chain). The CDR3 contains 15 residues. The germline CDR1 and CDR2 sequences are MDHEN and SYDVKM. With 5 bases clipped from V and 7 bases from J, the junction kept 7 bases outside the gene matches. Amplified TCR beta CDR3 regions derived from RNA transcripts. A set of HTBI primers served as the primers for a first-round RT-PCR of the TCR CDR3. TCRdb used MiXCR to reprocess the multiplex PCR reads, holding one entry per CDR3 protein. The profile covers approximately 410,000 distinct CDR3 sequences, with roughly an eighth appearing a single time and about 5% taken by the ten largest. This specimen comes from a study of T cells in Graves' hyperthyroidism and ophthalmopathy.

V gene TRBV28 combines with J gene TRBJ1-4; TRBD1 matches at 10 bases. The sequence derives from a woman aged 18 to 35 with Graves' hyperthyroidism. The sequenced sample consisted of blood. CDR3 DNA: TGTGCCAGCAGTCCACCGGGACAGGGGACTGAAAAACTGTTTTTT. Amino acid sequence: CASSPPGQGTEKLFF.